This is a list of T cell receptor beta chains from one sample in a study of blood T cell repertoires in COVID-19. The protocol was immunoSEQ multiplex PCR, while the TCRdb copy is restricted to in-frame clones and leaves out a portion. The sample records roughly 150,000 clones, 80% being singletons. The specimen was PBMCs or T cells enriched from blood (not recorded which). The receptor source for this set is an older woman who had recovered from COVID-19. Each CDR3 is given with its conserved first and last residue. The order of the fields is D gene, V gene, CDR3 length, J gene, clone size, CDR3 protein, CDR3 DNA. A D gene is named only where the DNA matches it firmly. Clone size, where shown, is once, few, many, or a class for clones that have expanded.

.,TRBV19,15,TRBJ2-7,.,CASSNQGSSSYEQYF,TGTGCCAGTAGTAATCAGGGGTCAAGCTCCTACGAGCAGTACTTC
.,TRBV19,15,TRBJ2-4,.,CASSIVGGSKNIQYF,TGTGCCAGTAGTATAGTTGGGGGGTCCAAAAACATTCAGTACTTC
TRBD1,TRBV4-1,19,TRBJ1-4,.,CASSQDPGTGGRGDEKLFF,TGCGCCAGCAGCCAAGATCCCGGGACAGGGGGCCGGGGAGATGAAAAACTGTTTTTT
.,TRBV5-5,15,TRBJ2-2,.,CASSLVQANTGELFF,TGTGCCAGCAGCTTGGTTCAGGCTAACACCGGGGAGCTGTTTTTT
.,TRBV10-1,14,TRBJ2-7,.,CASSVGPGPYEQYF,TGCGCCAGCAGTGTGGGGCCAGGGCCATACGAGCAGTACTTC
TRBD1,TRBV5-1,16,TRBJ1-1,.,CASSGRTGRLNTEAFF,TGCGCCAGCAGCGGGAGGACAGGGCGTCTGAACACTGAAGCTTTCTTT
TRBD1,TRBV2,12,TRBJ2-5,.,CASVGQGKTQYF,TGTGCCAGCGTCGGACAGGGAAAGACCCAGTACTTC
TRBD1,TRBV7-8,15,TRBJ2-2,.,CASKTRTGDTGELFF,TGTGCCAGTAAGACCAGGACAGGCGACACCGGGGAGCTGTTTTTT
TRBD2,TRBV7-9,15,TRBJ2-7,.,CASSLTSGGAVEQYF,TGTGCCAGCAGCCTGACTAGCGGGGGGGCGGTCGAGCAGTACTTC
TRBD1,TRBV4-1,17,TRBJ2-1,once,CASSQDPEGADYNEQFF,TGCGCCAGCAGCCAAGACCCCGAGGGGGCTGATTACAATGAGCAGTTCTTC
TRBD1,TRBV7-8,11,TRBJ1-1,.,CASGQTGLAFF,TGTGCCAGCGGCCAGACAGGGTTAGCTTTCTTT
.,TRBV7-2,14,TRBJ1-2,.,CASSLQGGGYGYTF,TGTGCCAGCAGCTTACAAGGGGGAGGGTATGGCTACACCTTC
TRBD1,TRBV12-5,13,TRBJ1-5,.,CASAPQGRQPQHF,TGTGCTAGTGCTCCACAGGGGAGGCAGCCCCAGCATTTT
TRBD1,TRBV5-1,13,TRBJ1-1,few,CASSATTGNEAFF,TGCGCCAGCAGCGCAACGACAGGGAATGAAGCTTTCTTT
TRBD1,TRBV7-9,15,TRBJ2-1,.,CASSSDRGSYNEQFF,TGTGCCAGCAGCTCCGACAGGGGGTCCTACAATGAGCAGTTCTTC
TRBD1,TRBV27,16,TRBJ1-2,.,CASSQFDPGQGNGYTF,TGTGCCAGCAGTCAATTCGACCCGGGACAGGGTAACGGCTACACCTTC
TRBD2,TRBV9,18,TRBJ2-5,.,CASSSGLAGPVRQETQYF,TGTGCCAGCAGCTCGGGACTAGCGGGGCCTGTACGCCAAGAGACCCAGTACTTC
TRBD1,TRBV2,17,TRBJ1-1,.,CASSENRGPIGNTEAFF,TGTGCCAGCAGTGAAAACAGGGGGCCAATCGGCAACACTGAAGCTTTCTTT